The sequence of this TCR beta chain was determined in a study of T cell responses to AZD1222 COVID-19 vaccine. Assay used: immunoSEQ multiplex PCR; TCRdb lists only in-frame clones, some missing. Among about 120,000 clones listed, around 87% were seen once. The CDR3 sequence is 16 residues long. Between the trimmed V and J ends, which lost 0 bases and 1 base, there was a span of 13 bases. CDR1 MNHEY and CDR2 SVGAGI come from the germline V gene. This TCR was sampled from an adult who received the AZD1222 COVID-19 vaccine. The sample in question was peripheral blood, obtained 28 days after the second AZD1222 dose. The chain links TRBV6-5 to TRBJ2-7; no reliable D call. CDR3 region: CASSYSASSTSYEQYF. The CDR3 nucleotides read TGTGCCAGCAGTTACTCGGCCAGCTCAACTTCCTACGAGCAGTACTTC.